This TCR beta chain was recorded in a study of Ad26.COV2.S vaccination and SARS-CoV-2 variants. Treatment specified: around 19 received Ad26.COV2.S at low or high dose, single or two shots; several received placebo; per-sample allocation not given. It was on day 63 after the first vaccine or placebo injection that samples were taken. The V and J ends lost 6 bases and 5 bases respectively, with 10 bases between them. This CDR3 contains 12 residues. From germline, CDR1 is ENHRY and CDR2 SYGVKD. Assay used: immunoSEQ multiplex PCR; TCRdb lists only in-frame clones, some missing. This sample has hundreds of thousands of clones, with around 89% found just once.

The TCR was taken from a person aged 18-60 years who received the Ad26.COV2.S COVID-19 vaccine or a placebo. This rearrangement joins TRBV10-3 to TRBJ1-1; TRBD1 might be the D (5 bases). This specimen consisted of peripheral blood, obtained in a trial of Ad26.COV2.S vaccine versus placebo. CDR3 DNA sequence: TGTGCCATCAGGGGGGGGGAAACTGAAGCTTTCTTT. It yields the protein CAIRGGETEAFF.